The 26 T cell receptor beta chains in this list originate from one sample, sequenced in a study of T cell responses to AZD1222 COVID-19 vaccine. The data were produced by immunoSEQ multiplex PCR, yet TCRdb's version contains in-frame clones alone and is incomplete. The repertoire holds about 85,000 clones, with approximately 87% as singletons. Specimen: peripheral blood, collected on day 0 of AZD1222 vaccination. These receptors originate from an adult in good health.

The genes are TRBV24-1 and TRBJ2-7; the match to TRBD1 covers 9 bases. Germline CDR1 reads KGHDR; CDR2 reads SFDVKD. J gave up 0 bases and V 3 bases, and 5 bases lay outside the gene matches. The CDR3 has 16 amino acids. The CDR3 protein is CATSDPRDRDSYEQYF. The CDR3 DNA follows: TGTGCCACCAGTGATCCACGGGACAGGGACTCCTACGAGCAGTACTTC.

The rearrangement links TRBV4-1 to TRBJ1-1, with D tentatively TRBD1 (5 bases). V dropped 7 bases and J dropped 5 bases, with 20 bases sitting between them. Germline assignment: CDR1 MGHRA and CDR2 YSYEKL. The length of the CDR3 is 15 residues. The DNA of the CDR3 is TGCGCCAGCATCCCCGAAGGGTTGGAGGGGACTGAAGCTTTCTTT. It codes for CASIPEGLEGTEAFF.

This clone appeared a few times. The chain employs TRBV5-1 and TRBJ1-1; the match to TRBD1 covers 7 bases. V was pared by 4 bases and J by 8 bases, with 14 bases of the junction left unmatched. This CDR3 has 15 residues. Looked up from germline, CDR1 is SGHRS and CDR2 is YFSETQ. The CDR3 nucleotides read TGCGCCAGCAGCCCAACGACAGGGTTCGCGCACGAAGCTTTCTTT. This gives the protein CASSPTTGFAHEAFF.

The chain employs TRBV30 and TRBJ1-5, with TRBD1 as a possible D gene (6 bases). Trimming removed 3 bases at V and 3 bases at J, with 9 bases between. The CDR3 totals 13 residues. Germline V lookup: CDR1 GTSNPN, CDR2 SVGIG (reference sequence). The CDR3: CAWRGGDNQPQHF. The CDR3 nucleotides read TGTGCCTGGAGAGGGGGGGACAATCAGCCCCAGCATTTT. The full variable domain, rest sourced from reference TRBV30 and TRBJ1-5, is SQTIHQWPATLVQPVGSPLSLECTVEGTSNPNLYWYRQAAGRGLQLLFYSVGIGQISSEVPQNLSASRPQDRQFILSSKKLLLSDSGFYLCAWRGGDNQPQHFGDGTRLSIL.

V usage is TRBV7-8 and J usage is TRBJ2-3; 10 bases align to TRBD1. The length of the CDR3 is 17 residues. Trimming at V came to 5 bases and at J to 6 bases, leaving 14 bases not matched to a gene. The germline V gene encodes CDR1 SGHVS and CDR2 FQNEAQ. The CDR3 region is CASSRPSGTGEEDTQYF. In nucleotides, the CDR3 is TGTGCCAGCAGCCGACCGTCTGGGACAGGGGAGGAGGATACGCAGTATTTT. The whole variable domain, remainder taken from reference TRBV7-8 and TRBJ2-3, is GAGVSQSPRYKVAKRGQDVALRCDPISGHVSLFWYQQALGQGPEFLTYFQNEAQLDKSGLPSDRFFAERPEGSVSTLKIQRTQQEDSAVYLCASSRPSGTGEEDTQYFGPGTRLTVL.

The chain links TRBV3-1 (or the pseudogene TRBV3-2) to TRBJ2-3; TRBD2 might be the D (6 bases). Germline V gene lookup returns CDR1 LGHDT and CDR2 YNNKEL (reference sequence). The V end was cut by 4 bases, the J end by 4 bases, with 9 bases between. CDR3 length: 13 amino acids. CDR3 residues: CASSRGEADTQYF. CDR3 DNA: TGTGCCAGCAGCCGGGGGGAAGCAGATACGCAGTATTTT.

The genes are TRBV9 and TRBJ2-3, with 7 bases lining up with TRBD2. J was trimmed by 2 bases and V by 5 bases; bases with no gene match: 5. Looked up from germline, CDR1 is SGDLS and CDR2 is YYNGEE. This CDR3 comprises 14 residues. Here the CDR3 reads CASREGLSTDTQYF. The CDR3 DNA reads TGTGCCAGCAGGGAGGGACTATCCACAGATACGCAGTATTTT.

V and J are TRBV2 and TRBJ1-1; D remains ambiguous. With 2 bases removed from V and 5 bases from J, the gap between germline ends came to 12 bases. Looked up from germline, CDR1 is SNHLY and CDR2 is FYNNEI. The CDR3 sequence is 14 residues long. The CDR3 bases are TGTGCCAGCAGTGAACAGTATAGTAGAACTGAAGCTTTCTTT. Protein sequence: CASSEQYSRTEAFF.

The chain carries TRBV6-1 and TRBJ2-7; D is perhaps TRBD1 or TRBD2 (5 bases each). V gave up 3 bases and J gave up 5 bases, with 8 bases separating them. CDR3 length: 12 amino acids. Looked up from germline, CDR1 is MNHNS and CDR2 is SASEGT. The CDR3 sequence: CASSDEGHEQYF. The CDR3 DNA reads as TGTGCCAGCAGTGACGAGGGACACGAGCAGTACTTC.

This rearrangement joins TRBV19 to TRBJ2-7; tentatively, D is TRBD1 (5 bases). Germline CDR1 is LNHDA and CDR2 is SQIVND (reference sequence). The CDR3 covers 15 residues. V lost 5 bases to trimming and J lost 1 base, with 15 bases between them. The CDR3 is CASSDQGRDSYEQYF. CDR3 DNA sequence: TGTGCCAGTAGTGACCAGGGAAGGGATTCCTACGAGCAGTACTTC.

CDR3 loop: CASSWVGQNTEAFF. The CDR3 DNA follows: TGCGCCAGCAGCTGGGTGGGACAGAACACTGAAGCTTTCTTT. The V and J genes are TRBV5-1 and TRBJ1-1; D is perhaps TRBD1 (6 bases). V was clipped by 3 bases and J by 1 base, with 10 bases between them. Germline values: CDR1 SGHRS, CDR2 YFSETQ. This CDR3 is built from 14 residues.

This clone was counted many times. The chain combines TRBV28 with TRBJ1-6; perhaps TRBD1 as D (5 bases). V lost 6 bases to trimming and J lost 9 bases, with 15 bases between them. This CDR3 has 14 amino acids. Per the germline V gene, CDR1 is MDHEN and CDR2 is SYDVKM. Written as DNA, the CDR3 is TGTGCCAGCAGCCCCCCCTCGAGGGGTTCACCCCTCCACTTT. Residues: CASSPPSRGSPLHF.

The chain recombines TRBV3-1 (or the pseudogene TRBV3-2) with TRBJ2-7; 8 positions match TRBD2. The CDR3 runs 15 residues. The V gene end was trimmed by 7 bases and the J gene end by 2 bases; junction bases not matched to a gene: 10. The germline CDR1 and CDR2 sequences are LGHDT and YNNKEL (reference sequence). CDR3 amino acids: CASNDRRGAAYEQYF. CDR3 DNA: TGTGCCAGCAACGACCGGCGGGGGGCAGCCTACGAGCAGTACTTC.

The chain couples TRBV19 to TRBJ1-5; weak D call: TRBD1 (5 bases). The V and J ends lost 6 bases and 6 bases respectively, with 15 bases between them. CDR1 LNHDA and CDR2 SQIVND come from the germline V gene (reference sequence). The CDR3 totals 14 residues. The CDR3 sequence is CASSPSGGLQPQHF. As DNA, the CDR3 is TGTGCCAGTAGCCCGTCTGGGGGACTTCAGCCCCAGCATTTT.

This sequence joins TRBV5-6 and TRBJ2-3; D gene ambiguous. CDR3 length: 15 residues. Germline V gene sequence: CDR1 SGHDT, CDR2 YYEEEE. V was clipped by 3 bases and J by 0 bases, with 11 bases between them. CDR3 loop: CASSSLPRSTDTQYF. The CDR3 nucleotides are TGTGCCAGCAGCTCGCTCCCGAGGAGCACAGATACGCAGTATTTT.

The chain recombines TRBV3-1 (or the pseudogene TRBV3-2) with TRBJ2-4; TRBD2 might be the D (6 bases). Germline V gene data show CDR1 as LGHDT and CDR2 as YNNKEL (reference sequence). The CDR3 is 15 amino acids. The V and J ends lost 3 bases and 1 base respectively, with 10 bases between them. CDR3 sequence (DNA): TGTGCCAGCAGCCAGCCGGAGGGTGCCAAAAACATTCAGTACTTC. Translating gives CASSQPEGAKNIQYF.

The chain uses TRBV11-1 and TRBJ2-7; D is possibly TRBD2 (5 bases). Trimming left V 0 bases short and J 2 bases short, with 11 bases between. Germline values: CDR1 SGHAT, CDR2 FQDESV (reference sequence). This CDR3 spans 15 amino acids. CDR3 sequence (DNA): TGTGCCAGCAGCTTAGCGAGCGGCGGAACCTACGAGCAGTACTTC. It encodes CASSLASGGTYEQYF.

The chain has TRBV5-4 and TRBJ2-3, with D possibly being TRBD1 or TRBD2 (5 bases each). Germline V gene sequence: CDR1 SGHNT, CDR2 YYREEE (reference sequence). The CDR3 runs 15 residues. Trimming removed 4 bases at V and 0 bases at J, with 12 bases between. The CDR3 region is CASSRGTSSTDTQYF. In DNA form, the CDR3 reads TGTGCCAGCAGCCGGGGCACCTCTAGCACAGATACGCAGTATTTT.

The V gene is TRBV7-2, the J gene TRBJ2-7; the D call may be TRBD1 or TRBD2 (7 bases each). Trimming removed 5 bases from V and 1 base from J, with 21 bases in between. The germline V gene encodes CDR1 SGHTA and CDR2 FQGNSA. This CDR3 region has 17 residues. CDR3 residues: CASSPGGGTRSSYEQYF. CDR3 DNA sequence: TGTGCCAGCAGCCCAGGGGGGGGGACCCGGTCGTCCTACGAGCAGTACTTC.

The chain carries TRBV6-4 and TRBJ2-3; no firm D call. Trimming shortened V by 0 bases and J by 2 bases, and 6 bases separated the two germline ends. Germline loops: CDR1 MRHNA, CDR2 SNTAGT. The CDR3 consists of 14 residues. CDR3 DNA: TGTGCCAGCAGTGACTCTGCGGCCACAGATACGCAGTATTTT. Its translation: CASSDSAATDTQYF.

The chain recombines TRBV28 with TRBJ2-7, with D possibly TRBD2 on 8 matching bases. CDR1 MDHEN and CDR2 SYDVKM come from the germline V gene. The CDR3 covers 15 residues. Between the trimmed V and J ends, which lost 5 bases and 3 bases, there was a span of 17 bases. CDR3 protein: CASSREGQFFYEQYF. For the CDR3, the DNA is TGTGCCAGCAGTCGGGAGGGACAGTTTTTCTACGAGCAGTACTTC.

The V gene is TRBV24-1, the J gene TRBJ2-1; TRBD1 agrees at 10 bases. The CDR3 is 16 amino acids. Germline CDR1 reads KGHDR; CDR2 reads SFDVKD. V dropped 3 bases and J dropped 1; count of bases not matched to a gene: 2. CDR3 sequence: CATSDPDRGSYNEQFF. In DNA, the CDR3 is TGTGCCACCAGTGATCCGGACAGGGGGTCCTACAATGAGCAGTTCTTC.

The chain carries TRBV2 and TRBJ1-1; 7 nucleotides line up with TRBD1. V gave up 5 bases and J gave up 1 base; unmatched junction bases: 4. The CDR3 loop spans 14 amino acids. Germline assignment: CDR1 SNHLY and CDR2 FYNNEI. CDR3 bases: TGTGCCAGCAGTCGTCGGGACAGGAACACTGAAGCTTTCTTT. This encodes CASSRRDRNTEAFF.

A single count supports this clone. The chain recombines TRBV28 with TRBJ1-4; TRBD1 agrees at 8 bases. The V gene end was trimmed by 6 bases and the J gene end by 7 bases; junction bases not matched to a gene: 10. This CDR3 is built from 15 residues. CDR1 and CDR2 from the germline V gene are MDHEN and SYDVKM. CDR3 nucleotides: TGTGCCAGCAGAAACCAGGGGGCGATTACTGAAAAACTGTTTTTT. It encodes CASRNQGAITEKLFF.

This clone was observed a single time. DNA of the CDR3: TGTGCCAGCAGTCTCCCGACAGGGACCCAGCCCCAGCATTTT. This codes for CASSLPTGTQPQHF. V and J are TRBV28 and TRBJ1-5; 7 positions match TRBD1. Germline CDR1 MDHEN, CDR2 SYDVKM. CDR3 length: 14 amino acids. Trimming took 5 bases from V and 7 from J; bases not matched to a gene: 8.

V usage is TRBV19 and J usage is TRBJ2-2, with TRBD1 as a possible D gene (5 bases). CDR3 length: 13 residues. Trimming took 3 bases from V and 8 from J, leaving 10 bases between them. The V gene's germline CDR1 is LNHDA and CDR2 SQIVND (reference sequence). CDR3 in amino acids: CASSITGPGELFF. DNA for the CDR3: TGTGCCAGTAGTATTACAGGTCCAGGGGAGCTGTTTTTT.